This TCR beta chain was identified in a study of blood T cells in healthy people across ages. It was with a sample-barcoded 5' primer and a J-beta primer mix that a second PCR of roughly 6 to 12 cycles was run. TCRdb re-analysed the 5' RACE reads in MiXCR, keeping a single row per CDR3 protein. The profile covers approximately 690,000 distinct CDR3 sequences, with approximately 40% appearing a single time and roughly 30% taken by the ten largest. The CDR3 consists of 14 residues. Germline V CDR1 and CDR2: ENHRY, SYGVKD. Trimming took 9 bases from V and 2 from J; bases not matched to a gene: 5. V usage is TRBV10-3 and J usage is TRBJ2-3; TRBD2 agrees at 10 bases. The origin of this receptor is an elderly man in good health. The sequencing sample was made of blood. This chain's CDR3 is CAIQAGGPTDTQYF. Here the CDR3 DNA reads TGTGCCATTCAAGCGGGGGGGCCCACAGATACGCAGTATTTT.